This T cell receptor (beta chain) originates from a study of T cells in Graves' hyperthyroidism and ophthalmopathy. RNA transcripts yielded amplified TCR beta CDR3 regions. Carried out on the TCR CDR3, a first-round RT-PCR used the HTBI primer set. TCRdb fed the multiplex PCR reads into MiXCR, producing one record per CDR3 protein. The sample comprises 600,000 to 650,000 distinct CDR3 sequences, roughly 20% of which are singletons, and under 35% rests with the top ten. This receptor was taken from a man aged 25 to 40 with Graves' ophthalmopathy. Source material: blood.

CDR3 bases: TGTGCCAGCAGTTTTGGGGGAGGGCCATCCGGGGAGCTGTTTTTT. Its protein product is CASSFGGGPSGELFF. The chain has TRBV12-3 or TRBV12-4 and TRBJ2-2; 7 nucleotides align to TRBD2. The J segment lost 6 bases and the V segment lost 3 bases, leaving 7 bases of the junction unmatched. CDR3 length equals 15 residues.